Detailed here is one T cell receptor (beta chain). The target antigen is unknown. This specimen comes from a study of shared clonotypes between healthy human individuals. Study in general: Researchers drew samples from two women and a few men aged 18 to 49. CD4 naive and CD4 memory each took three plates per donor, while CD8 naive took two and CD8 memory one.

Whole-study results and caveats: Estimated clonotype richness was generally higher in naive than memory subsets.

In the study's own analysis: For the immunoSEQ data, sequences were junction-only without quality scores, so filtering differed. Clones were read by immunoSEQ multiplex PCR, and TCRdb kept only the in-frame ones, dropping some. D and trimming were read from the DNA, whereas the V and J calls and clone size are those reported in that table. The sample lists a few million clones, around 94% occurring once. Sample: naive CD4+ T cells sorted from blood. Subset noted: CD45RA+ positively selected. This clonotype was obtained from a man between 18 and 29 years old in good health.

The CDR3 loop is CASSLEDYEQYF. The CDR3 bases are TGTGCCAGCAGCTTAGAGGACTACGAGCAGTACTTC. The chain uses TRBV11-2 and TRBJ2-7; no definite D call. The CDR3 consists of 12 residues. Trimming stripped 0 bases from V and 3 bases from J, with 3 bases between. Germline CDR1 is SGHAT and CDR2 is FQNNGV.